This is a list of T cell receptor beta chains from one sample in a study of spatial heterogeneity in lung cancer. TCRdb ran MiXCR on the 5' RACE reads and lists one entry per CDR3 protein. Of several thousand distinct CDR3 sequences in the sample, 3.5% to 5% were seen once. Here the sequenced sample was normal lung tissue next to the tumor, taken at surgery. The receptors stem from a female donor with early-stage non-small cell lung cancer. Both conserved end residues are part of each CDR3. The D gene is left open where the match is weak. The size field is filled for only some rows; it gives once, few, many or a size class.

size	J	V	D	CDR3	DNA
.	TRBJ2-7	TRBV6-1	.	CASSEGSGRTPYEQYF	TGTGCCAGCAGTGAAGGTTCGGGACGTACCCCCTACGAGCAGTACTTC
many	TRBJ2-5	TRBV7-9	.	CASSVEETQYF	TGTGCCAGCAGCGTTGAAGAGACCCAGTACTTC
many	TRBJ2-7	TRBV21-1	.	CASSTSLTGGGSAYEQYF	TGTGCCAGCAGCACCTCTTTAACTGGGGGAGGCTCGGCCTACGAGCAGTACTTC
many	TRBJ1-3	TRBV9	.	CASSVVGDSGNTIYF	TGTGCCAGCAGCGTAGTGGGGGACTCTGGAAACACCATATATTTT
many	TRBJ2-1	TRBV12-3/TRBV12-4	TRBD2	CASSSRGTSGGLGNEQFF	TGTGCCAGCAGTTCCCGGGGGACTAGCGGGGGCTTGGGAAATGAGCAGTTCTTC
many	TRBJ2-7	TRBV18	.	CASSPPDRGPEQYF	TGTGCCAGCTCACCACCGGATAGGGGCCCCGAGCAGTACTTC
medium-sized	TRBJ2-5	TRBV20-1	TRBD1	CSATGTGTGLETQYF	TGCAGTGCGACCGGGACAGGTACCGGGTTGGAGACCCAGTACTTC
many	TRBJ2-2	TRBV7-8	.	CASSLVVGPAGELFF	TGTGCCAGCAGCTTAGTTGTAGGGCCCGCCGGGGAGCTGTTTTTT
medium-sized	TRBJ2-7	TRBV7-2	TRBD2	CASSLDSSGGRTYEQYF	TGTGCCAGCAGCTTAGATTCTAGCGGGGGTCGTACCTACGAGCAGTACTTC
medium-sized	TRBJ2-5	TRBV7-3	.	CASSFGAVETQYF	TGTGCCAGCAGCTTCGGCGCGGTGGAGACCCAGTACTTC
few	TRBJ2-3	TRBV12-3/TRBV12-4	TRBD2	CASSSGGGGTDTQYF	TGTGCCAGCAGTTCTGGCGGGGGGGGCACAGATACGCAGTATTTT
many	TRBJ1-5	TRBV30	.	CAWSATLQGRRNQPQHF	TGTGCCTGGAGCGCAACGTTACAGGGCAGGCGCAATCAGCCCCAGCATTTT
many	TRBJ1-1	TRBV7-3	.	CASSLLGRDTEAFF	TGTGCCAGCAGCTTATTGGGGAGGGACACTGAAGCTTTCTTT
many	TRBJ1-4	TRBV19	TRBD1	CASSQDRGTEKLFF	TGTGCCAGTAGCCAGGACAGGGGGACTGAAAAACTGTTTTTT
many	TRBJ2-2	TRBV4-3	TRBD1	CASSQMTGGFGELFF	TGCGCCAGCAGCCAGATGACAGGGGGCTTCGGGGAGCTGTTTTTT
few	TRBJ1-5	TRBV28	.	CASSFSKSTDKNSNQPQHF	TGTGCCAGCAGTTTCTCCAAAAGTACTGACAAGAATAGCAATCAGCCCCAGCATTTT
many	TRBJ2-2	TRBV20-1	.	CSALSYVGTGELFF	TGCAGTGCCCTCTCTTATGTGGGCACCGGGGAGCTGTTTTTT
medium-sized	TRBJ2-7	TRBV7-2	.	CASSPPGTAGEQYF	TGTGCCAGCAGCCCCCCTGGGACTGCGGGGGAGCAGTACTTC
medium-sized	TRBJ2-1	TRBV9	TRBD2	CASSVELWASGGNEQFF	TGTGCCAGCAGCGTAGAGCTTTGGGCTAGCGGGGGCAATGAGCAGTTCTTC
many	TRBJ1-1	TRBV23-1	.	CASSLLGGAAGPTEAFF	TGCGCCAGCAGTCTCCTCGGGGGGGCCGCGGGTCCCACTGAAGCTTTCTTT
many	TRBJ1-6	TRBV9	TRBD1	CASSFLPDRANSPLHF	TGTGCCAGCAGCTTCCTTCCCGACAGGGCGAATTCACCCCTCCACTTT
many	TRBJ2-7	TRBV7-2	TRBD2	CASSTLAGSYEQYF	TGTGCCAGCAGCACTCTAGCGGGTTCCTACGAGCAGTACTTC
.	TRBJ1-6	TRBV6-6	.	CASSRDKPHNSPLHF	TGTGCCAGCAGCAGGGACAAGCCCCATAATTCACCCCTCCACTTT
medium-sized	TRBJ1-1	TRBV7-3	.	CASSSGQGLAFF	TGTGCCAGCAGCTCGGGGCAGGGGTTAGCTTTCTTT
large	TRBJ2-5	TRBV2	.	CASSATPETQYF	TGTGCCAGCTCGGCTACTCCAGAGACCCAGTACTTC
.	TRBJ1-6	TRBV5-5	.	CASSPARGSYNSPLHF	TGTGCCAGCAGCCCCGCCCGGGGCTCCTATAATTCACCCCTCCACTTT
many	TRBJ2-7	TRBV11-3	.	CASSGGKPEQYF	TGTGCCTCCTCTGGAGGGAAACCTGAGCAGTACTTC
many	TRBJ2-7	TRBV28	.	CASSPGSSYEQYF	TGTGCCAGCAGCCCCGGGAGCTCCTACGAGCAGTACTTC
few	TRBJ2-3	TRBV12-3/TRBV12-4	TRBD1	CASSLRTGVLTDTQYF	TGTGCCAGCAGCCTGCGGACAGGGGTCCTCACAGATACGCAGTATTTT
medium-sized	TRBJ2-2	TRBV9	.	CASGKGPTGELFF	TGTGCCAGCGGTAAGGGCCCCACCGGGGAGCTGTTTTTT
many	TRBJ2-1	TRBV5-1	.	CASSWPGPSPKQFF	TGCGCCAGCAGCTGGCCGGGGCCTAGTCCGAAGCAGTTCTTC
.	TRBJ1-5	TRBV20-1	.	CSAYTEPGNQPQHF	TGCAGTGCTTACACAGAACCAGGCAATCAGCCCCAGCATTTT
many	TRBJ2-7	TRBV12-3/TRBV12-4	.	CASSFERRQYF	TGTGCCAGCAGTTTTGAGCGTCGGCAGTACTTC
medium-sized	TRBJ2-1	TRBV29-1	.	CSVDGGGSYNEQFF	TGCAGCGTTGACGGGGGCGGCTCCTACAATGAGCAGTTCTTC
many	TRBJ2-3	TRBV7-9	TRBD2	CASSKLAGGITDTQYF	TGTGCCAGCAGCAAACTAGCGGGGGGCATCACAGATACGCAGTATTTT
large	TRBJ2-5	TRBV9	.	CASSELTNGAQYF	TGTGCCAGCAGCGAGCTCACCAACGGGGCCCAGTACTTC
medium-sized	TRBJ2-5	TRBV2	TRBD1	CASSVDRKETQYF	TGTGCCAGCAGTGTGGACAGGAAAGAGACCCAGTACTTC
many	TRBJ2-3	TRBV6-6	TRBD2	CAIGTSGRTDTQYF	TGTGCCATCGGGACTAGCGGGCGCACAGATACGCAGTATTTT
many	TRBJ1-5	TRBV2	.	CASSDTGEDQPQHF	TGTGCCAGCAGTGATACGGGGGAGGATCAGCCCCAGCATTTT
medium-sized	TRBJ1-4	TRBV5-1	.	CASSSTSTNEKLFF	TGCGCCAGCAGCTCGACCTCAACTAATGAAAAACTGTTTTTT
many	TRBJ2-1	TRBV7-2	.	CASSLAPAQRSGEQFF	TGTGCCAGCAGCTTAGCACCGGCTCAGAGGTCGGGTGAGCAGTTCTTC
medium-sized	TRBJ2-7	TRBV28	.	CASRPDGYEQYF	TGTGCCAGCAGACCCGACGGCTACGAGCAGTACTTC
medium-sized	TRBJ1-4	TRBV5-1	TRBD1	CASSLEGTRGEKLFF	TGCGCCAGCAGCTTGGAAGGGACCAGGGGGGAAAAACTGTTTTTT
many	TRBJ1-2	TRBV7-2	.	CASSLPGGINYGYTF	TGTGCCAGCAGCCTCCCGGGGGGCATTAACTATGGCTACACCTTC